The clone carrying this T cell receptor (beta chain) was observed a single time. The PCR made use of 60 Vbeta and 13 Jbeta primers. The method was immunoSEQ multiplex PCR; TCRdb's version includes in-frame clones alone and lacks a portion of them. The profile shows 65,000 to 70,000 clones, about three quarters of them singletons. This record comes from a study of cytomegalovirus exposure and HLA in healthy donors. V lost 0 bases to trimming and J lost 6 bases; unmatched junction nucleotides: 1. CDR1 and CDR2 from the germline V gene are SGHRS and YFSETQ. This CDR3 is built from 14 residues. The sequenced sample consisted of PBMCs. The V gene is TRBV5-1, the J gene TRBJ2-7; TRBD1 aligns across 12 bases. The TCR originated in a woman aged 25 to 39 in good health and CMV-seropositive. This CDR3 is CASSLGDRGREQYF. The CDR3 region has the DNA TGCGCCAGCAGCTTGGGGGACAGGGGGCGCGAGCAGTACTTC.